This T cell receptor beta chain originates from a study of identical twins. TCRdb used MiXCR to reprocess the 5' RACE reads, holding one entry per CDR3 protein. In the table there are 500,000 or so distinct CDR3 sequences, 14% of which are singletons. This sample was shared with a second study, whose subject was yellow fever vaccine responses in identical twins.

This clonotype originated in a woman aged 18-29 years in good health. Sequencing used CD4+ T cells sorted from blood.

CDR3 amino acids: CATSRPKLAGETQYF. The CDR3 DNA reads TGTGCCACCAGCAGACCGAAACTAGCGGGGGAGACCCAGTACTTC. The chain is built from TRBV15 and TRBJ2-5; TRBD2 matches 10 bases. The CDR3 spans 15 residues. Germline lookup yields CDR1 LNHNV and CDR2 YYDKDF (reference sequence). Trimming took 2 bases from V and 5 from J; bases not matched to a gene: 5.